This T cell receptor (beta chain) was recorded in a study of response to subunit inactivated influenza vaccine. MiXCR, run by TCRdb on the RT-PCR reads, gives a single entry per CDR3 protein. The data contain about 520,000 distinct CDR3 sequences, about 25% of them singletons. As for this clonotype: Its target is unknown.

Trimming removed 6 bases from V and 11 bases from J, with 12 bases in between. This CDR3 is built from 11 residues. Broader study findings: That few new T cells are recruited by each seasonal influenza vaccination was the authors' suggestion.

The source material was CD4+ T cells sorted from PBMCs, sampled 5 to 6 days after vaccination. The V gene is TRBV12-3 or TRBV12-4, the J gene TRBJ2-3, with D maybe TRBD2 (6 bases). This clonotype originated in a man aged 50-60 years who received an inactivated influenza vaccine. In DNA form, the CDR3 reads TGTGCCAGCAGATTGGACGGGGGGCAGTATTTT. Residues: CASRLDGGQYF.